This T cell receptor beta chain was obtained from a study of beta chain features in type 1 diabetes. The entirety of the isolated RNA underwent reverse transcription, so expressed TCRB transcripts were sequenced. The assay was immunoSEQ multiplex PCR, and TCRdb's table has in-frame clones only and misses some. The sample carries roughly 250,000 clones, 9.6% recorded once. V was trimmed by 4 bases and J by 0 bases, leaving 11 bases between them. The CDR3 is 14 amino acids. Germline V CDR1 and CDR2: SGHRS, YFSETQ. The chain joins TRBV5-1 to TRBJ2-7, with TRBD1 as a possible D gene (5 bases). The specimen sequenced was naive CD4+ T cells from blood. The TCR sequence derives from a woman aged 18-29 years in good health. The chain's CDR3 is CASSQGVRSYEQYF. The CDR3 DNA is TGCGCCAGCAGCCAAGGGGTGCGCTCCTACGAGCAGTACTTC.